This is a list of T cell receptor beta chains from one sample in a study of Tregs in tolerant kidney transplant recipients. Data came from immunoSEQ multiplex PCR; TCRdb stores just in-frame clones and leaves some out. The table shows about 83,000 clones, with roughly 98% occurring only once. The sample consisted of CD4+ T cells from blood, taken before the transplant. The receptors originated from a human donor who received a combined kidney and bone marrow transplant. Both conserved end residues are part of each CDR3. The D gene is left open where the match is weak. Size is omitted from some rows. Given values are once, few, many or a class for expanded clones.

V: TRBV7-9
D: TRBD1
J: TRBJ1-6
size: NA
DNA: TGTGCCAGCAGCTCCCCCGGGACAGGGCAATCACCCCTCCACTTT
CDR3: CASSSPGTGQSPLHF

V: TRBV5-4
D: TRBD2
J: TRBJ2-3
size: NA
DNA: TGTGCCAGCAGCCCAGAGCGAAGCGGGGGGAGAGATACGCAGTATTTT
CDR3: CASSPERSGGRDTQYF

V: TRBV7-2
D: NA
J: TRBJ2-2
size: NA
DNA: TGTGCCAGCAGACCATTCCCCAGGGGACCCCCTGCCGGGGAGCTGTTTTTT
CDR3: CASRPFPRGPPAGELFF

V: TRBV27
D: TRBD1
J: TRBJ1-3
size: NA
DNA: TGTGCCAGAAAACAGGGGTCTAGGAACACCATATATTTT
CDR3: CARKQGSRNTIYF

V: TRBV6-5
D: NA
J: TRBJ1-2
size: NA
DNA: TGTGCCAGCAGTTACTCGATGGGCCCTTATGGCTACACCTTC
CDR3: CASSYSMGPYGYTF

V: TRBV10-3
D: NA
J: TRBJ2-5
size: NA
DNA: TGTGCCATCAGGGAACTAGCAGCAGAGACCCAGTACTTC
CDR3: CAIRELAAETQYF

V: TRBV7-2
D: NA
J: TRBJ1-1
size: NA
DNA: TGTGCCAGCAGCTTTAGCATGTATCTGGCTTTCTTT
CDR3: CASSFSMYLAFF

V: TRBV19
D: NA
J: TRBJ1-3
size: NA
DNA: TGTGCCAGTAGTATCGCGGGGGGGATTCTCTCTGGAAACACCATATATTTT
CDR3: CASSIAGGILSGNTIYF

V: TRBV7-3
D: NA
J: TRBJ2-3
size: NA
DNA: TGTGCCAGCAGCACGGACTTTGATACGCAGTATTTT
CDR3: CASSTDFDTQYF

V: TRBV29-1
D: TRBD2
J: TRBJ2-3
size: NA
DNA: TGCAGCGCCCTCCTAGCGGGAGGGACACATACGCAGTATTTT
CDR3: CSALLAGGTHTQYF

V: TRBV6-1
D: NA
J: TRBJ1-5
size: NA
DNA: TGTGCCAGCAGTAAAAGAGGCGATCAGCCCCAGCATTTT
CDR3: CASSKRGDQPQHF

V: TRBV27
D: TRBD1
J: TRBJ2-5
size: NA
DNA: TGTGCCAGCCGGGGTACAGGGGTGAGTGGGGAGACCCAGTACTTC
CDR3: CASRGTGVSGETQYF

V: TRBV6-6
D: NA
J: TRBJ2-1
size: NA
DNA: TGTGCCAGCAGTTACACAGGGAGCGGAGGGCAGTTCTTC
CDR3: CASSYTGSGGQFF

V: TRBV9
D: TRBD1
J: TRBJ1-5
size: NA
DNA: TGTGCCAGCAGTGGAGGACAGGACCATCAGCCCCAGCATTTT
CDR3: CASSGGQDHQPQHF

V: TRBV6-5
D: NA
J: TRBJ2-7
size: NA
DNA: TGTGCCAGCAGTTCCACATACTACGAGCAGTACTTC
CDR3: CASSSTYYEQYF

V: TRBV7-6
D: TRBD2
J: TRBJ2-2
size: NA
DNA: TGTGCCAGCAGCTTTTCCCGGGGAGGGGCGATCGGGGAGCTGTTTTTT
CDR3: CASSFSRGGAIGELFF

V: TRBV7-9
D: TRBD1
J: TRBJ2-7
size: once
DNA: TGTGCCAGCAGCCTAAGGGGACAGGGGGCTCCCTACGAGCAGTACTTC
CDR3: CASSLRGQGAPYEQYF

V: TRBV19
D: TRBD1
J: TRBJ2-6
size: NA
DNA: TGTGCCAGTAGTACACAGGGGGCAGGTGGGGCCAACGTCCTGACTTTC
CDR3: CASSTQGAGGANVLTF

V: TRBV5-1
D: TRBD2
J: TRBJ2-3
size: NA
DNA: TGCGCCAGCAAGATGTCTAGCGGGGACGATACGCAGTATTTT
CDR3: CASKMSSGDDTQYF

V: TRBV28
D: TRBD2
J: TRBJ2-3
size: NA
DNA: TGTGCCAGCACCACCGATCGGACTAGCGGTAGCACAGATACGCAGTATTTT
CDR3: CASTTDRTSGSTDTQYF

V: TRBV7-8
D: NA
J: TRBJ2-7
size: NA
DNA: TGTGCCAGCAGCCTCACTAGGTTGGTCTACGAGCAGTACTTC
CDR3: CASSLTRLVYEQYF